The 21 T cell receptor beta chains reported below all come from one sample, sequenced in a study of blood T cell repertoires in COVID-19. The method was immunoSEQ multiplex PCR; TCRdb's version includes in-frame clones alone and lacks a portion of them. The sample lists about 210,000 clones, 80% occurring once. Material: PBMCs or T cells enriched from blood (not recorded which). These receptors were collected from a man in his thirties or forties with acute COVID-19.

The rearrangement uses TRBV4-2 and TRBJ2-5, with D tentatively TRBD2 (5 bases). CDR1 and CDR2 from the germline V gene are LGHNA and YNFKEQ. The ends were cut back, 1 base at V and 5 bases at J, with 8 bases in the middle. CDR3 size: 13 residues. The CDR3: CASSQVLGETQYF. The CDR3 bases are TGTGCCAGCAGCCAAGTACTAGGGGAGACCCAGTACTTC.

V and J are TRBV19 and TRBJ2-5, with a tentative D call TRBD2 (6 bases). CDR1 LNHDA and CDR2 SQIVND come from the germline V gene (reference sequence). Trimming shortened V by 3 bases and J by 7 bases, and 15 bases separated the two germline ends. The CDR3 has 14 residues. This CDR3 is CASSMEQTGGTQYF. Here the CDR3 DNA reads TGTGCCAGTAGTATGGAACAGACCGGGGGGACCCAGTACTTC.

The V gene is TRBV28, the J gene TRBJ2-7, with 10 bases identical to TRBD1. The CDR3 is 14 residues long. The germline gives CDR1 MDHEN, CDR2 SYDVKM. V dropped 6 bases and J dropped 3; count of bases not matched to a gene: 5. CDR3 sequence: CASRRQGADYEQYF. In DNA form, the CDR3 reads TGTGCCAGCAGGCGACAGGGGGCAGACTACGAGCAGTACTTC.

This chain links TRBV23-1 with TRBJ1-4; 8 bases are shared with TRBD1. TRBV23-1 is reported as an ORF; its role is uncertain. The CDR3 is 17 amino acids. Unmatched junction bases numbered 8, after V lost 0 bases and J lost 5 bases. The CDR3 sequence is CASSQSGVDRGNEKLFF. The CDR3 DNA reads TGCGCCAGCAGTCAATCGGGTGTCGACAGGGGAAATGAAAAACTGTTTTTT.

This chain connects TRBV28 to TRBJ1-2; D is ambiguous. V was clipped by 6 bases and J by 4 bases, with 9 bases between them. The length of the CDR3 is 12 residues. CDR1 MDHEN and CDR2 SYDVKM come from the germline V gene. The CDR3 protein is CASRELSYGYTF. The CDR3 region has the DNA TGTGCCAGCAGGGAGTTGAGCTATGGCTACACCTTC.

This clone has just one count. The chain joins TRBV9 to TRBJ1-2; TRBD1 agrees at 7 bases. Losses at the gene ends were 1 base for V and 1 base for J; bases not matched to a gene: 13. The CDR3 totals 18 residues. From germline, CDR1 is SGDLS and CDR2 YYNGEE. Here the CDR3 DNA reads TGTGCCAGCAGCGTAAGTGCAGGGGGAGAGTCTATTAACTATGGCTACACCTTC. Its translation: CASSVSAGGESINYGYTF.

This clone was detected once. The rearrangement joins TRBV9 to TRBJ1-1; 8 bases match TRBD1. J lost 0 bases, V lost 3 bases, and 7 bases had no gene match. The CDR3 covers 16 residues. CDR1 SGDLS and CDR2 YYNGEE come from the germline V gene. CDR3 in amino acids: CASSGDRPIMNTEAFF. DNA for the CDR3: TGTGCCAGCAGCGGGGACAGGCCGATTATGAACACTGAAGCTTTCTTT.

The genes are TRBV29-1 and TRBJ2-2, with D maybe TRBD1 (5 bases). V lost 4 bases, J lost 4 bases, and 13 bases lay in between. Germline V gene sequence: CDR1 SQVTM, CDR2 ANQGSEA. The CDR3 is 14 residues long. The CDR3 DNA follows: TGCAGCGTTGGAGGTCAGGGTCGCACCGGGGAGCTGTTTTTT. It specifies CSVGGQGRTGELFF.

For the CDR3, the DNA is TGCGCCAGCAGGTTACGGACAGGGAACACCGGGGAGCTGTTTTTT. Its protein product is CASRLRTGNTGELFF. The chain is built from TRBV5-1 and TRBJ2-2; 7 bases match TRBD1. Per germline, CDR1 SGHRS and CDR2 YFSETQ. The junction had 5 bases not matched to a gene; V was cut back by 5 bases and J by 1 base. The CDR3 has 15 residues.

This clone showed up just once. This chain links TRBV13 with TRBJ2-2; D gene unclear. CDR1 and CDR2 from the germline V gene are PRHDT and FYEKMQ (reference sequence). The V gene lost 2 bases and the J gene lost 1 base, with 8 bases spanning the gap. The CDR3 is 15 residues long. CDR3 region: CASSLSFRNTGELFF. The CDR3 DNA reads TGTGCCAGCAGCTTAAGTTTCAGGAACACCGGGGAGCTGTTTTTT. Full variable domain (remainder filled in from reference TRBV13 and TRBJ2-2): AAGVIQSPRHLIKEKRETATLKCYPIPRHDTVYWYQQGPGQDPQFLISFYEKMQSDKGSIPDRFSAQQFSDYHSELNMSSLELGDSALYFCASSLSFRNTGELFFGEGSRLTVL.

This clone showed up many times. V usage is TRBV30 and J usage is TRBJ1-1; 9 nucleotides agree with TRBD1. CDR1 and CDR2 from the germline V gene are GTSNPN and SVGIG (reference sequence). CDR3 size: 15 residues. The J segment lost 1 base and the V segment lost 7 bases, leaving 10 bases of the junction unmatched. The CDR3: CASETGGYTNTEAFF. DNA for the CDR3: TGTGCCTCGGAAACAGGGGGCTACACGAACACTGAAGCTTTCTTT. Using reference TRBV30 and TRBJ1-1 for the parts outside the CDR3, the full variable domain is SQTIHQWPATLVQPVGSPLSLECTVEGTSNPNLYWYRQAAGRGLQLLFYSVGIGQISSEVPQNLSASRPQDRQFILSSKKLLLSDSGFYLCASETGGYTNTEAFFGQGTRLTVV.

This rearrangement joins TRBV5-1 to TRBJ1-1; 7 positions agree with TRBD1. J gave up 1 base and V 0 bases, and 3 bases lay outside the gene matches. The CDR3 runs 15 residues. Germline CDR1 reads SGHRS; CDR2 reads YFSETQ. As DNA, the CDR3 is TGCGCCAGCAGCTTGGAGGGGGCTAAGAACACTGAAGCTTTCTTT. Its protein is CASSLEGAKNTEAFF.

The rearrangement joins TRBV10-3 to TRBJ2-5, with D maybe TRBD1 (5 bases). The germline gives CDR1 ENHRY, CDR2 SYGVKD. V gave up 6 bases and J gave up 2 bases, with 13 bases separating them. The CDR3 loop spans 14 amino acids. Here the CDR3 DNA reads TGTGCCATCAGCGCCCGACAGAAACAAGAGACCCAGTACTTC. Protein sequence: CAISARQKQETQYF.

CDR3 nucleotides: TGTGCCAGCAGAACCCCGGCGGCAGATAACACTGAAGCTTTCTTT. It is translated as CASRTPAADNTEAFF. V usage is TRBV28 and J usage is TRBJ1-1; unclear D gene. The germline CDR1 and CDR2 sequences are MDHEN and SYDVKM. This CDR3 has 15 amino acids. V was trimmed by 6 bases and J by 2 bases, leaving 16 bases between them.

This chain joins TRBV29-1 and TRBJ1-5; D gene uncertain. Germline lookup yields CDR1 SQVTM and CDR2 ANQGSEA. CDR3 length: 12 amino acids. V was clipped by 5 bases and J by 12 bases, with 17 bases between them. The CDR3 nucleotides are TGCAGCGTTATCGAGGGAACTAAAGACCAGCATTTT. This codes for CSVIEGTKDQHF.

The chain joins TRBV2 to TRBJ2-7, with 7 bases that match TRBD1. CDR1 and CDR2 from the germline V gene are SNHLY and FYNNEI. The CDR3 runs to 15 residues. With 4 bases clipped from V and 0 bases from J, the junction kept 6 bases outside the gene matches. The CDR3 reads CASSGPDRNSYEQYF. DNA for the CDR3: TGTGCCAGCAGTGGTCCGGACAGGAACTCCTACGAGCAGTACTTC.

On this clone: This sample includes further DNA sequences coding for the same CDR3. The chain couples TRBV10-1 to TRBJ2-5; the D gene is possibly TRBD2 (7 bases). Germline-derived CDR1 and CDR2 are WNHNN and SYGVQD (reference sequence). Trimming removed 5 bases at V and 2 bases at J, with 12 bases between. There are 14 residues in the CDR3. This CDR3 is CASSLGGPQETQYF. The CDR3 nucleotides read TGCGCCAGCAGTCTGGGGGGGCCACAAGAGACCCAGTACTTC.

This clone was counted a few times. The chain is built from TRBV5-4 and TRBJ1-1, with 9 bases that match TRBD1. J gave up 5 bases and V 2 bases, and 7 bases lay outside the gene matches. This CDR3 comprises 15 residues. Germline CDR1 reads SGHNT; CDR2 reads YYREEE (reference sequence). The DNA for the CDR3 is TGTGCCAGCAGCTTCCGGACAGGGGAGTATACTGAAGCTTTCTTT. Its protein product is CASSFRTGEYTEAFF.

The chain employs TRBV6-5 and TRBJ1-1; tentative D call: TRBD1 (5 bases). The CDR3 spans 14 residues. V was trimmed by 7 bases and J by 0 bases, leaving 12 bases between them. Germline lookup yields CDR1 MNHEY and CDR2 SVGAGI. The CDR3 DNA is TGTGCCAGCACCATCGGGGGATTGAACACTGAAGCTTTCTTT. As protein: CASTIGGLNTEAFF.

The J gene is TRBJ2-2, the V gene TRBV20-1; TRBD1 might be the D (6 bases). The germline CDR1 and CDR2 sequences are DFQATT and SNEGSKA (reference sequence). The length of the CDR3 is 11 residues. V was pared by 6 bases and J by 4 bases, with 6 bases between. CDR3 residues: CSAGGTGELFF. CDR3 nucleotide sequence: TGCAGTGCAGGGGGCACCGGGGAGCTGTTTTTT.

This rearrangement joins TRBV6-1 to TRBJ2-7; a weak D match, TRBD1 (6 bases). The CDR3 has 16 residues. Germline CDR1 and CDR2: MNHNS and SASEGT. The V gene lost 0 bases and the J gene lost 1 base, with 13 bases spanning the gap. The chain's CDR3 is CASSEAGAQGSYEQYF. In DNA, the CDR3 is TGTGCCAGCAGTGAAGCGGGGGCGCAGGGGTCCTACGAGCAGTACTTC.